The 14 T cell receptor beta chains given below trace back to one sample, sequenced in a study of T cells in Graves' hyperthyroidism and ophthalmopathy. Amplification of TCR beta CDR3 regions used RNA as the template. A first-round RT-PCR of the TCR CDR3 used the HTBI primer set. MiXCR, applied by TCRdb to the multiplex PCR reads, yields one record per CDR3 protein. The sample lists about 300,000 distinct CDR3 sequences, roughly 13% occurring once. Sequenced input: blood. The receptors here all came from a woman between 35 and 50 years old with Graves' hyperthyroidism.

This clonotype was picked up a small number of times. The chain carries TRBV18 and TRBJ2-7; weak D call: TRBD1 (6 bases). Trimming took off 0 bases at V and 3 bases at J, with 9 bases between the two ends. The CDR3 loop spans 14 amino acids. CDR1 and CDR2 (germline): KGHSH, LQKENI. CDR3 residues: CASSPPSRGYEQYF. In nucleotides, the CDR3 is TGTGCCAGCTCACCACCGTCCAGGGGCTACGAGCAGTACTTC.

This clonotype was seen only a few times. The V and J genes are TRBV20-1 and TRBJ2-1; D might be TRBD2 (6 bases). Trimming stripped 4 bases from V and 4 bases from J, with 26 bases between. This CDR3 has 18 amino acids. Germline CDR1 is DFQATT and CDR2 is SNEGSKA (reference sequence). DNA for the CDR3: TGCAGTGCTACCAAACCCTCTGAGGGAACGGGGGTGTACAATGAGCAGTTCTTC. It codes for CSATKPSEGTGVYNEQFF.

This clonotype was detected many times. This sequence joins TRBV7-9 and TRBJ1-4; D not resolved. Germline CDR1 SEHNR, CDR2 FQNEAQ (reference sequence). V lost 1 base and J lost 8, with 5 bases in between. The CDR3 has 12 residues. The CDR3 region has the DNA TGTGCCAGCAGCTTAGATTCCGAAAAACTGTTTTTT. Amino acid sequence: CASSLDSEKLFF.

This clonotype was seen at least ten times. The chain recombines TRBV20-1 with TRBJ2-7; D unclear. Deletions cut 6 bases from V and 2 bases from J, with 14 bases between. Germline V CDR1 and CDR2: DFQATT, SNEGSKA (reference sequence). This CDR3 is built from 13 residues. In nucleotides, the CDR3 is TGCAGTGCCGGCGGATTCGGTGCCTACGAGCAGTACTTC. Protein: CSAGGFGAYEQYF.

In its sample, this clonotype was seen a few times. The rearrangement joins TRBV20-1 to TRBJ2-3; 7 nucleotides line up with TRBD2. The V gene end was trimmed by 4 bases and the J gene end by 3 bases; junction bases not matched to a gene: 7. The V gene's germline CDR1 is DFQATT and CDR2 SNEGSKA (reference sequence). The length of the CDR3 is 14 residues. CDR3 DNA: TGCAGTGCTATGGGCGGGAGTTGGACAGATACGCAGTATTTT. This translates into CSAMGGSWTDTQYF.

Details on this clonotype: A much larger clone differs from this one at a single base, so this may be a read error. The chain uses TRBV27 and TRBJ1-1, with D perhaps matching TRBD1 (5 bases). The CDR3 has 13 residues. Per germline, CDR1 MNHEY and CDR2 SMNVEV (reference sequence). Between the trimmed V and J ends, which lost 6 bases and 5 bases, there was a span of 13 bases. The CDR3 nucleotides are TGTGCCAGCAGCCGAAACGGGGGGACTGAAGCTTTCTTT. The encoded protein is CASSRNGGTEAFF.

A note on this clonotype: With a much larger clone just one base away, this may be a read error. The chain joins TRBV20-1 to TRBJ2-1; D not certain. The CDR3 totals 14 residues. Germline CDR1 DFQATT, CDR2 SNEGSKA (reference sequence). V was trimmed by 0 bases and J by 5 bases, leaving 11 bases between them. The CDR3 DNA reads as TGCAGTGCTAGAGATCGAGGACGGCACAATGAGCAGTTCTTC. Translating it yields CSARDRGRHNEQFF.

This clonotype was observed a handful of times. The chain recombines TRBV3-1 with TRBJ2-5; 7 bases line up with TRBD2. V lost 0 bases, J lost 7 bases, and 5 bases stayed unmatched. The CDR3 has 14 residues. Germline values: CDR1 LGHDT, CDR2 YNNKEL (reference sequence). CDR3 sequence reads: CASSQDGGKGTQYF. The DNA of the CDR3 is TGTGCCAGCAGCCAAGACGGGGGGAAGGGGACCCAGTACTTC.

This clonotype was detected only a few times. The chain employs TRBV20-1 and TRBJ2-1, with 9 bases lining up with TRBD2. Germline CDR1 reads DFQATT; CDR2 reads SNEGSKA (reference sequence). V dropped 5 bases and J dropped 9; count of bases not matched to a gene: 17. The CDR3 consists of 16 residues. CDR3 coding DNA: TGCAGTGCTGAAGATCGTTGGATAGCGGGAGATGGTGAGCAGTTCTTC. Translating gives CSAEDRWIAGDGEQFF.

This clonotype was detected ten times or more. This chain uses TRBV7-8 with TRBJ2-5, with D uncertain. Germline V gene data show CDR1 as SGHVS and CDR2 as FQNEAQ. The length of the CDR3 is 12 residues. V was pared by 3 bases and J by 4 bases, with 6 bases between. This CDR3 reads CASSFQAETQYF. The CDR3 coding sequence is TGTGCCAGCAGCTTCCAGGCAGAGACCCAGTACTTC.

This clonotype came up many times. The CDR3 bases are TGTGCCAGCAGTTTCGGAGCAGGGGGCGCCTATGGCTACACCTTC. Translating gives CASSFGAGGAYGYTF. The genes are TRBV27 and TRBJ1-2, with TRBD1 identical over 8 bases. After removal of 3 bases from V and 4 bases from J, the junction contained 7 bases not matched to a gene. Germline assignment: CDR1 MNHEY and CDR2 SMNVEV (reference sequence). The CDR3 is 15 amino acids.

This clonotype occurred many times. The chain carries TRBV27 and TRBJ1-2, with D possibly matching TRBD1 (6 bases). Germline CDR1 and CDR2: MNHEY and SMNVEV (reference sequence). The V end was cut by 6 bases, the J end by 11 bases, with 28 bases between. CDR3 size: 16 residues. The CDR3, as DNA: TGTGCCAGCAGACCGGGGGGCAGACGTACCCTATGGCGGTACACCTTC. Encoded protein: CASRPGGRRTLWRYTF.

This clonotype was detected only a few times. The rearrangement uses TRBV28 and TRBJ1-5; D may be TRBD1 (5 bases). Trimming cost V 5 bases and J 5 bases, with 16 bases left between them. Germline V lookup: CDR1 MDHEN, CDR2 SYDVKM. This CDR3 spans 15 amino acids. The CDR3 bases are TGTGCCAGCAGTCCCTGGGGGGGAGGGGATCAGCCCCAGCATTTT. It encodes CASSPWGGGDQPQHF.

This clonotype has at least ten counts. The rearrangement uses TRBV3-1 and TRBJ2-7; the match to TRBD2 covers 10 bases. The CDR3 length is 14 residues. After removal of 4 bases from V and 6 bases from J, the junction contained 6 bases not matched to a gene. The V gene's germline CDR1 is LGHDT and CDR2 YNNKEL (reference sequence). CDR3 nucleotide sequence: TGTGCCAGCAGCCTAGGGGGACTAGCGTTCGAGCAGTACTTC. Its translation: CASSLGGLAFEQYF.